Presented here are 27 T cell receptor beta chains from one specimen sequenced in a study of T cell responses to AZD1222 COVID-19 vaccine. TCRdb's table, derived via immunoSEQ multiplex PCR, lists solely in-frame clones and lacks some. This sample has tens of thousands of clones, with about 88% found just once. Material: peripheral blood, obtained 28 days after the second dose of the MenACWY control vaccine. The receptors come from an adult who received the MenACWY meningococcal vaccine as a control.

CDR3 in amino acids: CASSSTGRTTNEQFF. As DNA, the CDR3 is TGTGCCAGCAGCTCCACGGGACGGACTACGAATGAGCAGTTCTTC. The gene calls are TRBV7-9 and TRBJ2-1; a weak D match, TRBD2 (6 bases). The CDR3 is 15 amino acids. V was trimmed by 4 bases and J by 7 bases, leaving 17 bases between them. From germline, CDR1 is SEHNR and CDR2 FQNEAQ (reference sequence).

The chain couples TRBV28 to TRBJ1-1; TRBD1 agrees at 7 bases. Germline V gives CDR1 MDHEN, CDR2 SYDVKM. The CDR3 sequence is 15 residues long. V shed 5 bases, J shed 4 bases, and the junction held 10 bases outside the gene matches. In DNA, the CDR3 is TGTGCCAGCAGTGAAAGGACAGGCCCGAGCACTGAAGCTTTCTTT. Translated, it gives CASSERTGPSTEAFF.

V and J are TRBV5-1 and TRBJ2-3; 8 bases are shared with TRBD1. V shed 4 bases and J 1 base; nucleotides not matched to a gene: 11. Germline V gene data show CDR1 as SGHRS and CDR2 as YFSETQ. The CDR3 totals 17 residues. CDR3 DNA: TGCGCCAGCAGCCTAAGGGACGGGACAGGACGCACAGATACGCAGTATTTT. Translating it yields CASSLRDGTGRTDTQYF.

The chain uses TRBV5-6 and TRBJ1-5; 12 nucleotides align to TRBD1. The CDR3 length is 15 residues. From germline, CDR1 is SGHDT and CDR2 YYEEEE. The V segment lost 4 bases and the J segment 7 bases; nucleotides outside the gene matches: 6. The CDR3 region is CASSAGTGGSQPQHF. In nucleotides, the CDR3 is TGTGCCAGCAGCGCCGGGACAGGGGGCTCGCAGCCCCAGCATTTT.

The chain uses TRBV5-1 and TRBJ2-5; D unresolved. This CDR3 spans 13 amino acids. Looked up from germline, CDR1 is SGHRS and CDR2 is YFSETQ. Trimming pared 6 bases from V and 4 bases from J, leaving 13 bases between. CDR3 DNA sequence: TGCGCCAGCACCCCTGCCCCCGGAGAGACCCAGTACTTC. This gives the protein CASTPAPGETQYF.

The CDR3 nucleotides read TGTGCCAGCAGCTTACGTGGCGTCCGAGGTGGCTACACCTTC. It yields the protein CASSLRGVRGGYTF. This chain joins TRBV13 and TRBJ1-2; D ambiguous. This CDR3 contains 14 residues. Looked up from germline, CDR1 is PRHDT and CDR2 is FYEKMQ (reference sequence). Trimming shortened V by 2 bases and J by 7 bases, and 14 bases separated the two germline ends.

The rearrangement uses TRBV19 and TRBJ2-1, with a tentative D call TRBD1 (5 bases). The CDR3 length is 14 residues. Between the trimmed V and J ends, which lost 3 bases and 0 bases, there was a span of 6 bases. Germline loops: CDR1 LNHDA, CDR2 SQIVND (reference sequence). CDR3 amino acids: CASSIRVSYNEQFF. The CDR3 DNA sequence: TGTGCCAGTAGTATCAGGGTCTCCTACAATGAGCAGTTCTTC. Filled out from reference TRBV19 and TRBJ2-1, the complete variable domain reads DGGITQSPKYLFRKEGQNVTLSCEQNLNHDAMYWYRQDPGQGLRLIYYSQIVNDFQKGDIAEGYSVSREKKESFPLTVTSAQKNPTAFYLCASSIRVSYNEQFFGPGTRLTVL.

The chain recombines TRBV12-1 with TRBJ2-7. TRBV12-1 is a listed pseudogene. The CDR3 has 16 residues. This CDR3 reads CASSFVGPQLTYEQYF. CDR3 nucleotides: TGTGCCAGCAGCTTTGTCGGCCCACAACTGACCTACGAGCAGTACTTC.

In this sample, this clone turned up once. V usage is TRBV3-1 (or the pseudogene TRBV3-2) and J usage is TRBJ1-2; a possible D gene is TRBD1 (6 bases). Germline V gene sequence: CDR1 LGHDT, CDR2 YNNKEL (reference sequence). The CDR3 is 16 amino acids. Between the trimmed V and J ends, which lost 1 base and 6 bases, there was a span of 18 bases. The CDR3 loop is CASSQAVGGGRNGYTF. In DNA, the CDR3 is TGTGCCAGCAGCCAAGCGGTAGGGGGGGGGCGAAATGGCTACACCTTC.

The V gene is TRBV28, the J gene TRBJ1-3, with TRBD1 identical over 9 bases. CDR3 size: 15 residues. Trimming took 3 bases from V and 4 from J; bases not matched to a gene: 4. Per the germline V gene, CDR1 is MDHEN and CDR2 is SYDVKM. This chain's CDR3 is CASSLDRGGGNTIYF. For the CDR3, the DNA is TGTGCCAGCAGTTTGGACAGGGGAGGCGGAAACACCATATATTTT.

This sequence joins TRBV10-3 and TRBJ2-7; D unresolved. The CDR3 covers 13 residues. V was cut by 5 bases and J by 5 bases, with 13 bases left in between. Germline CDR1 is ENHRY and CDR2 is SYGVKD. The CDR3 reads CAISFTPNHEQYF. The CDR3 DNA reads TGTGCCATCAGTTTCACACCCAACCACGAGCAGTACTTC.

This sequence joins TRBV19 and TRBJ1-6; D not certain. V dropped 6 bases and J dropped 5 bases, with 11 bases sitting between them. Germline-derived CDR1 and CDR2 are LNHDA and SQIVND (reference sequence). The CDR3 totals 14 residues. In DNA, the CDR3 is TGTGCCAGTAGCGACCGGGCCCATAATTCACCCCTCCACTTT. Translation gives CASSDRAHNSPLHF.

The V gene is TRBV11-2, the J gene TRBJ2-3; D gene unclear. V lost 5 bases and J lost 1, with 16 bases in between. The CDR3 runs to 16 residues. CDR1 is SGHAT and CDR2 is FQNNGV in the germline V gene. In DNA, the CDR3 is TGTGCCAGCAGCCGCCTTGGGGTCGGCGGCACAGATACGCAGTATTTT. Residues: CASSRLGVGGTDTQYF.

The chain is built from TRBV29-1 and TRBJ2-5, with D possibly being TRBD1 or TRBD2 (5 bases each). Germline assignment: CDR1 SQVTM and CDR2 ANQGSEA. Deletions cut 6 bases from V and 4 bases from J, with 12 bases between. The CDR3 is made up of 12 amino acids. The CDR3 DNA reads TGCAGCGTGGGGACCAACGGAGAGACCCAGTACTTC. Its translation is CSVGTNGETQYF.

The chain combines TRBV6-5 with TRBJ1-2, with D possibly matching TRBD1 (6 bases). The CDR3 consists of 13 residues. The germline V gene encodes CDR1 MNHEY and CDR2 SVGAGI. V was shortened by 0 bases and J by 13 bases, with 15 bases between the two germline ends. DNA of the CDR3: TGTGCCAGCAGTTACTCCACATTTCAGGGGTTCACCTTC. Translated, it gives CASSYSTFQGFTF.

The gene calls are TRBV28 and TRBJ2-1; 7 bases agree with TRBD1. The V gene's germline CDR1 is MDHEN and CDR2 SYDVKM. The ends lost 6 bases at V and 0 bases at J; junction bases unmatched: 11. The CDR3 consists of 17 residues. CDR3 DNA: TGTGCCAGCAGCTCCCCCAGGACAGGTAGCTCCTACAATGAGCAGTTCTTC. As protein: CASSSPRTGSSYNEQFF.

This clone was seen just once. The chain recombines TRBV19 with TRBJ2-7; TRBD1 matches 9 bases. V was pared by 9 bases and J by 6 bases, with 9 bases of the junction left unmatched. The CDR3 is 13 amino acids. Germline V gene lookup returns CDR1 LNHDA and CDR2 SQIVND (reference sequence). The CDR3 is CASRIDRGSEQYF. The CDR3 DNA is TGTGCCAGCAGAATAGACAGGGGGAGCGAGCAGTACTTC.

The sample holds one count of this clone. V gene TRBV7-3 combines with J gene TRBJ2-6; 8 positions match TRBD1. This CDR3 comprises 17 residues. Germline V gene lookup returns CDR1 SGHTA and CDR2 FQGTGA. Trimming cost V 5 bases and J 3 bases; bases outside gene matches: 9. The CDR3 loop reads CASSPLQGAIGANVLTF. The CDR3, as DNA: TGTGCCAGCAGCCCGCTTCAGGGGGCTATTGGGGCCAACGTCCTGACTTTC.

J is TRBJ1-4 and V is TRBV28; perhaps TRBD1 as D (6 bases). CDR3 length: 14 residues. V was trimmed by 6 bases and J by 8 bases, leaving 16 bases between them. Germline CDR1 MDHEN, CDR2 SYDVKM. The CDR3 reads CASRATGRGEKLFF. In DNA, the CDR3 is TGTGCCAGCAGGGCAACAGGGAGGGGGGAAAAACTGTTTTTT. The full variable domain, rest sourced from reference TRBV28 and TRBJ1-4, is DVKVTQSSRYLVKRTGEKVFLECVQDMDHENMFWYRQDPGLGLRLIYFSYDVKMKEKGDIPEGYSVSREKKERFSLILESASTNQTSMYLCASRATGRGEKLFFGSGTQLSVL.

The rearrangement links TRBV5-1 to TRBJ2-2; unclear D gene. This CDR3 is 12 amino acids long. The germline CDR1 and CDR2 sequences are SGHRS and YFSETQ. V was pared by 0 bases and J by 7 bases, with 4 bases between. CDR3 in amino acids: CASSLVYGELFF. Written as DNA, the CDR3 is TGCGCCAGCAGCTTGGTCTACGGGGAGCTGTTTTTT.

The chain uses TRBV10-3 and TRBJ1-2; D remains ambiguous. Trimming took off 2 bases at V and 6 bases at J, with 13 bases between the two ends. The length of the CDR3 is 14 residues. Germline CDR1 ENHRY, CDR2 SYGVKD. As DNA, the CDR3 is TGTGCCATCAGTGAGCTGGGCGTAAGGGATGGCTACACCTTC. It specifies CAISELGVRDGYTF.

The CDR3: CASSQQWTDTQYF. The CDR3 DNA follows: TGCGCCAGCAGCCAGCAATGGACAGATACGCAGTATTTT. The chain recombines TRBV4-1 with TRBJ2-3; D remains ambiguous. The germline V gene encodes CDR1 MGHRA and CDR2 YSYEKL. This CDR3 spans 13 amino acids. V was shortened by 3 bases and J by 3 bases, with 7 bases between the two germline ends.

The chain employs TRBV28 and TRBJ2-1; D gene ambiguous. This CDR3 comprises 16 residues. V was shortened by 2 bases and J by 0 bases, with 11 bases between the two germline ends. Germline CDR1 MDHEN, CDR2 SYDVKM. The CDR3 sequence is CASSLPGRFSYNEQFF. In DNA form, the CDR3 reads TGTGCCAGCAGTTTACCGGGTCGGTTCTCCTACAATGAGCAGTTCTTC.

The V and J genes are TRBV9 and TRBJ1-2, with D unclear. V was shortened by 2 bases and J by 8 bases, with 13 bases between the two germline ends. Germline V gene sequence: CDR1 SGDLS, CDR2 YYNGEE. This CDR3 comprises 13 residues. This CDR3 reads CASSVYEEGGYTF. DNA for the CDR3: TGTGCCAGCAGCGTGTACGAGGAGGGAGGCTACACCTTC.

The rearrangement joins TRBV28 to TRBJ1-1; 7 bases are shared with TRBD1. V shed 5 bases and J 4 bases; nucleotides not matched to a gene: 7. The V gene's germline CDR1 is MDHEN and CDR2 SYDVKM. The CDR3 is 14 residues long. The CDR3 region has the DNA TGTGCCAGCAGTCCCCTGACAGGGCTCACTGAAGCTTTCTTT. Amino acids: CASSPLTGLTEAFF.

In nucleotides, the CDR3 is TGCGCCAGCAGCCAAGTCGGACTAGCGGAAAACACCGGGGAGCTGTTTTTT. Its protein is CASSQVGLAENTGELFF. This sequence joins TRBV4-1 and TRBJ2-2; 10 bases agree with TRBD2. Germline trimming cut 1 base from V and 2 bases from J; bases unmatched to any gene: 4. The CDR3 spans 17 residues. CDR1 is MGHRA and CDR2 is YSYEKL in the germline V gene.

J is TRBJ2-3 and V is TRBV7-3; D call uncertain. The CDR3 is 12 residues long. CDR1 is SGHTA and CDR2 is FQGTGA in the germline V gene. V lost 5 bases to trimming and J lost 4 bases, with 7 bases between them. DNA of the CDR3: TGTGCCAGCAGCAGTGGGGCAGATACGCAGTATTTT. Amino acid sequence: CASSSGADTQYF.